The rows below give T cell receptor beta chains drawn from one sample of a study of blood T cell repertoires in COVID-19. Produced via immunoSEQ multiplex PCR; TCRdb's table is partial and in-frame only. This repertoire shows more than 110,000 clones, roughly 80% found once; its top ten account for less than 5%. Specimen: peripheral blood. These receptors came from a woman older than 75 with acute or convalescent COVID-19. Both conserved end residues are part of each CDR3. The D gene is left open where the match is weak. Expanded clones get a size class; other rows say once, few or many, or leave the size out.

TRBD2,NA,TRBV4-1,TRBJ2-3,CASSQWGLAGVSDTQYF,TGCGCCAGCAGCCAATGGGGACTAGCGGGAGTGTCGGATACGCAGTATTTT
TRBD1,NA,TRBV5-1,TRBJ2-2,CASSLQGTAGELFF,TGCGCCAGCAGCTTACAGGGGACGGCCGGGGAGCTGTTTTTT
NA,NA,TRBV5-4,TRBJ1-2,CASSPTSGRTNYGYTF,TGTGCCAGCAGCCCTACCTCAGGACGGACAAACTATGGCTACACCTTC
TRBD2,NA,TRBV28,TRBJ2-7,CASRAHSGSYSSEQYF,TGTGCCAGCAGAGCTCATAGCGGGAGTTATTCATCCGAGCAGTACTTC
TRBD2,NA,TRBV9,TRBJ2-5,CASSVALLAGGLGTQYF,TGTGCCAGCAGCGTAGCCCTACTAGCGGGGGGGCTCGGGACCCAGTACTTC
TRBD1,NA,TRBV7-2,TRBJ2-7,CASSLDRQGREQYF,TGTGCCAGCAGCTTAGACCGACAGGGCCGCGAGCAGTACTTC
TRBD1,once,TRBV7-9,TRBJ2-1,CASSLGLPGQGDNEQFF,TGTGCCAGCAGCTTAGGATTACCGGGACAGGGAGACAATGAGCAGTTCTTC
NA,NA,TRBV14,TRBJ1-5,CASSQRAIGPQHF,TGTGCCAGCAGCCAGAGGGCCATAGGGCCCCAGCATTTT
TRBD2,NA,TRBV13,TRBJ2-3,CASSPWGLAGGTDTQYF,TGTGCCAGCAGCCCGTGGGGACTAGCGGGGGGCACAGATACGCAGTATTTT
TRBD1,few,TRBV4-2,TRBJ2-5,CASSQDRGRETQYF,TGTGCCAGCAGCCAAGATAGGGGGCGGGAGACCCAGTACTTC
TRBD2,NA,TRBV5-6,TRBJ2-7,CASSVGPSGGSYEQYF,TGTGCCAGCAGCGTCGGACCTAGCGGGGGAAGCTACGAGCAGTACTTC
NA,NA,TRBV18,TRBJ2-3,CASSPLQARTDTQYF,TGTGCCAGCTCTCCCCTACAGGCAAGAACAGATACGCAGTATTTT
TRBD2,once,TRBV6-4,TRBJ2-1,CASSVAAPSGGAYEQFF,TGTGCCAGCAGCGTAGCTGCCCCTAGCGGGGGGGCATATGAGCAGTTCTTC
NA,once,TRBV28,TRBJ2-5,CARIATHRSQETQYF,TGTGCCAGGATCGCCACCCACCGGAGCCAAGAGACCCAGTACTTC
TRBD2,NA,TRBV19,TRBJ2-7,CASSIRETSGDYEQYF,TGTGCCAGTAGTATTCGGGAGACTAGCGGCGACTACGAGCAGTACTTC
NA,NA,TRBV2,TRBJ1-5,CASSDLGRANQPQHF,TGTGCCAGCAGCGACTTAGGCCGCGCGAATCAGCCCCAGCATTTT
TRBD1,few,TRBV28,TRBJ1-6,CASGLQGLSPLHF,TGTGCCAGCGGCCTACAGGGGCTCTCACCCCTCCACTTT
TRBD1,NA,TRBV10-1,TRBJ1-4,CASSGRTGENEKLFF,TGCGCCAGCAGTGGGAGAACAGGGGAGAACGAAAAACTGTTTTTT
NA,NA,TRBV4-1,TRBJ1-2,CASSQEAYYGYTF,TGCGCCAGCAGCCAAGAAGCCTACTATGGCTACACCTTC
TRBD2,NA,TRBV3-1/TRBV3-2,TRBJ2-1,CASSQGLAGVNEQFF,TGTGCCAGCAGCCAAGGACTAGCGGGAGTAAATGAGCAGTTCTTC
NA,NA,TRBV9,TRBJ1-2,CASSVSTANYGYTF,TGTGCCAGCAGCGTAAGTACAGCAAACTATGGCTACACCTTC
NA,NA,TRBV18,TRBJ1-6,CASSPVGGRNNSPLHF,TGTGCCAGCTCACCAGTAGGTGGCAGGAACAATTCACCCCTCCACTTT
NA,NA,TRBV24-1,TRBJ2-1,CATSDQGSSYNEQFF,TGTGCCACCAGTGATCAGGGTAGCTCCTACAATGAGCAGTTCTTC
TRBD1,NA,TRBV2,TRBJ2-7,CASSSPDRGSFEQYF,TGTGCCAGCAGTTCCCCGGACAGGGGAAGTTTCGAGCAGTACTTC
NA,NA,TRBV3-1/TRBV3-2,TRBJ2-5,CASSEATGYQETQYF,TGTGCCAGCAGCGAAGCAACAGGGTACCAAGAGACCCAGTACTTC
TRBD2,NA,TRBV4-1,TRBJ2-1,CASSRDTSGGYEQFF,TGCGCCAGCAGCCGGGATACTAGCGGGGGGTATGAGCAGTTCTTC
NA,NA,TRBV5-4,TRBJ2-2,CASSLGNRNTGELFF,TGTGCCAGCAGCTTAGGTAACAGGAACACCGGGGAGCTGTTTTTT
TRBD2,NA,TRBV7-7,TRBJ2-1,CASSHGTSGYNEQFF,TGTGCCAGCAGCCACGGGACTAGCGGTTACAATGAGCAGTTCTTC
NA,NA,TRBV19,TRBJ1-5,CASSLQRNQPQHF,TGTGCCAGTAGTCTCCAGAGGAATCAGCCCCAGCATTTT
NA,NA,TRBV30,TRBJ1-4,CAWSATVNEKLFF,TGTGCCTGGAGCGCTACAGTAAATGAAAAACTGTTTTTT
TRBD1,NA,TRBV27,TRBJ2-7,CASSLRQGADGVYEQYF,TGTGCCAGCAGTTTACGCCAGGGGGCCGATGGAGTGTACGAGCAGTACTTC
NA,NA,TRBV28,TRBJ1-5,CASSLVPGGYSNQPQHF,TGTGCCAGCAGTTTAGTGCCCGGCGGGTATAGCAATCAGCCCCAGCATTTT
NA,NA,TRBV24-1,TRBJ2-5,CATSDFLDYKETQYF,TGTGCCACCAGTGATTTTCTGGACTACAAAGAGACCCAGTACTTC
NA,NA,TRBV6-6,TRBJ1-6,CASSYSEGRNSPLHF,TGTGCCAGCAGTTACTCTGAGGGGAGGAATTCACCCCTCCACTTT
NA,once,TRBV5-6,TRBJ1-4,CASSLRGEKLFF,TGTGCCAGCAGCTTGCGAGGTGAAAAACTGTTTTTT
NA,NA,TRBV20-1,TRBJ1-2,CSATLREGYTF,TGCAGTGCCACACTCCGGGAGGGCTACACCTTC
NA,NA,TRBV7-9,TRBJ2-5,CASSTLDAGVQETQYF,TGTGCCAGCAGCACCCTCGACGCAGGGGTCCAAGAGACCCAGTACTTC
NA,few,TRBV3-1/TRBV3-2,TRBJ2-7,CASSYRVPSYEQYF,TGTGCCAGCTCCTACCGGGTCCCCTCCTACGAGCAGTACTTC
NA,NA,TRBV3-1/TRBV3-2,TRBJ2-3,CASSASWTDTQYF,TGTGCCAGCAGCGCGAGCTGGACAGATACGCAGTATTTT
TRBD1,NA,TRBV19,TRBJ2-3,CASADRGTDTQYF,TGTGCCAGCGCGGACAGGGGCACAGATACGCAGTATTTT
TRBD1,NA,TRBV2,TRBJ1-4,CASTEDRGEKLFF,TGTGCCAGCACCGAAGACAGGGGTGAAAAACTGTTTTTT
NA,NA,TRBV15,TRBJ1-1,CATSRGRANTEAFF,TGTGCCACCAGCAGAGGAAGAGCGAACACTGAAGCTTTCTTT
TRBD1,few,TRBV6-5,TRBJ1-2,CASSSPRTGYGYTF,TGTGCCAGCAGCTCCCCCCGGACAGGCTATGGCTACACCTTC
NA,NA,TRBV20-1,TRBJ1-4,CSASMGANEKLFF,TGCAGTGCTAGTATGGGGGCAAATGAAAAACTGTTTTTT
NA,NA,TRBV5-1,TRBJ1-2,CASSLSRGNGYTF,TGCGCCAGCAGCTTGTCCAGAGGAAATGGCTACACCTTC
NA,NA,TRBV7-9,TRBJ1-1,CASSSDEAFF,TGTGCCAGCAGCTCAGATGAAGCTTTCTTT
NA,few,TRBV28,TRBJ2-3,CASSFAGLTDTQYF,TGTGCCAGCAGTTTCGCGGGGTTAACAGATACGCAGTATTTT
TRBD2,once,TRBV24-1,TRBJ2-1,CATSAPGLVGRNEQFF,TGTGCCACCAGTGCCCCGGGACTAGTCGGTCGGAATGAGCAGTTCTTC
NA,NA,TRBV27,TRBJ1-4,CASSLWQNEKLFF,TGTGCCAGCAGTTTATGGCAGAATGAAAAACTGTTTTTT
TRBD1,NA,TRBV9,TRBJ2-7,CASSAGQGHSYEQYF,TGTGCCAGCAGCGCCGGACAGGGGCACTCCTACGAGCAGTACTTC
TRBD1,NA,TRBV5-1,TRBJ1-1,CASSRDSLGQGKTEAFF,TGCGCCAGCAGCCGGGACTCCCTGGGACAGGGGAAAACTGAAGCTTTCTTT
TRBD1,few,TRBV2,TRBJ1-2,CASRAMVAGGRGYTF,TGTGCCAGCAGGGCAATGGTGGCAGGGGGCCGTGGCTACACCTTC
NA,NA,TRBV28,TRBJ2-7,CASSFVLSSYEQYF,TGTGCCAGCAGTTTCGTCTTGAGCTCCTACGAGCAGTACTTC
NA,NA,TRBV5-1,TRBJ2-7,CASSVPRPSTNEQYF,TGCGCCAGCAGCGTACCCAGGCCCAGCACCAACGAGCAGTACTTC
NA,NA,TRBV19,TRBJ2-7,CASRRTAGYEQYF,TGTGCCAGTAGGAGGACAGCTGGTTACGAGCAGTACTTC
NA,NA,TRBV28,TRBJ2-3,CASIPPGPGRVDTQYF,TGTGCCAGCATCCCGCCGGGCCCAGGGCGTGTGGATACGCAGTATTTT
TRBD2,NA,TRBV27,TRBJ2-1,CASSFGLAGGYNEQFF,TGTGCCAGCAGTTTCGGACTAGCGGGGGGCTACAATGAGCAGTTCTTC
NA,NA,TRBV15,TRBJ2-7,CATSTRGSGEQYF,TGTGCCACCAGCACCAGGGGTTCGGGAGAGCAGTACTTC
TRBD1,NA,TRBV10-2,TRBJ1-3,CASKTGGIREGNTIYF,TGCGCCAGCAAGACAGGGGGCATTCGGGAGGGAAACACCATATATTTT
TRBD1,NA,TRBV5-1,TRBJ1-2,CASYPEGGRQGADGYTF,TGCGCCAGCTACCCAGAGGGGGGGCGTCAGGGGGCCGATGGCTACACCTTC